A selection of T cell receptor beta chains follows, all from one sample in a study of T-cell reconstitution after alpha-beta-depleted transplantation in children. TCRdb fed the PCR reads into MiXCR, producing one record per CDR3 protein. The data contain fewer than 550,000 distinct CDR3 sequences, roughly 10% of them singletons. The input for sequencing was PBMCs, mostly from graft donor cells, taken 180 days after TCRalphabeta/CD19-depleted stem cell transplant. These receptors were obtained from a female patient aged 2-10 years who had a stem cell transplant for aplastic anemia, so the T cells may come from the graft donor. Both conserved end residues are part of each CDR3. D genes are given only for firm matches. Clone size is shown for a subset of rows, as once, few, many or a class of expanded clone.

j_call d_call clone_size v_call cdr3_aa cdr3_nt
TRBJ1-1 - few TRBV27 CASSRRGGDTEAFF TGTGCCAGCAGTCGGCGGGGGGGGGACACTGAAGCTTTCTTT
TRBJ2-1 - many TRBV10-3 CAISESTASEQFF TGTGCCATCAGTGAGTCGACGGCCAGTGAGCAGTTCTTC
TRBJ2-5 TRBD2 few TRBV30 CAWSGTSGSRETQYF TGTGCCTGGAGTGGGACTAGCGGGAGCCGAGAGACCCAGTACTTC
TRBJ1-1 - - TRBV20-1 CSASHLQAGRTEAFF TGCAGTGCTAGCCACCTACAGGCGGGGAGGACTGAAGCTTTCTTT
TRBJ1-5 - few TRBV5-5 CASSPRGGRWDQPQHF TGTGCCAGCAGCCCCCGCGGGGGCAGGTGGGATCAGCCCCAGCATTTT
TRBJ2-1 - many TRBV4-3 CASSQDRAGSYNEQFF TGCGCCAGCAGCCAAGATCGGGCGGGGTCCTACAATGAGCAGTTCTTC
TRBJ2-1 TRBD2 many TRBV3-1 CASSQVVAGGRNEQFF TGTGCCAGCAGCCAAGTTGTGGCGGGGGGTCGTAATGAGCAGTTCTTC
TRBJ1-5 TRBD1 few TRBV27 CASSRKGQGASDQPQHF TGTGCCAGCAGCCGCAAAGGGCAGGGGGCCTCGGATCAGCCCCAGCATTTT
TRBJ2-2 TRBD1 - TRBV28 CASSLRGRRGTGELFF TGTGCCAGCAGTCTCAGGGGGCGCAGGGGTACCGGGGAGCTGTTTTTT
TRBJ2-5 - many TRBV28 CASSLGPRGETQYF TGTGCCAGCAGTTTAGGCCCTAGGGGAGAGACCCAGTACTTC
TRBJ2-3 TRBD1 - TRBV2 CASNRWTGGTDTQYF TGTGCCAGCAATCGATGGACAGGGGGCACAGATACGCAGTATTTT
TRBJ2-3 - - TRBV15 CATRPGGRMTDTQYF TGTGCCACCCGACCGGGTGGGCGTATGACAGATACGCAGTATTTT
TRBJ1-5 - few TRBV28 CASSPARDNQPQHF TGTGCCAGCAGTCCTGCCCGGGACAATCAGCCCCAGCATTTT
TRBJ2-6 - - TRBV6-2/TRBV6-3 CASSYWDRVSRETGANVLTF TGTGCCAGCAGTTACTGGGACAGAGTGTCTCGGGAGACTGGGGCCAACGTCCTGACTTTC
TRBJ1-2 - many TRBV11-2 CASSPGAGYTF TGTGCCAGCAGCCCAGGGGCTGGCTACACCTTC
TRBJ2-1 TRBD1 - TRBV7-2 CASSHGGGQGANEQFF TGTGCCAGCAGCCACGGGGGGGGACAGGGGGCCAATGAGCAGTTCTTC
TRBJ2-1 TRBD1 few TRBV25-1 CASSGGQGPYNEQFF TGTGCCAGCAGTGGGGGACAGGGACCCTACAATGAGCAGTTCTTC
TRBJ2-3 - many TRBV25-1 CASSNLAGKPDTQYF TGTGCCAGCAGTAACCTGGCGGGAAAGCCAGATACGCAGTATTTT
TRBJ1-1 - - TRBV4-2 CASSQAPMNTEAFF TGTGCCAGCAGCCAAGCCCCGATGAACACTGAAGCTTTCTTT
TRBJ2-5 TRBD1 - TRBV7-2 CASSFQRGRQETQYF TGTGCCAGCAGCTTTCAAAGGGGGCGGCAAGAGACCCAGTACTTC
TRBJ2-2 TRBD1 few TRBV9 CASSARTGRNTGELFF TGTGCCAGCAGCGCACGGACAGGGCGGAACACCGGGGAGCTGTTTTTT
TRBJ2-4 TRBD2 - TRBV14 CASSPWREGQNIQYF TGTGCCAGCAGCCCCTGGCGGGAGGGCCAAAACATTCAGTACTTC
TRBJ1-1 - - TRBV20-1 CSPSRVNTEAFF TGCAGTCCAAGCAGGGTGAACACTGAAGCTTTCTTT
TRBJ2-7 - many TRBV7-7 CASSPDKGGEQYF TGTGCCAGCAGCCCCGATAAAGGGGGCGAGCAGTACTTC
TRBJ2-1 - few TRBV20-1 CSARQHRGRHSYNEQFF TGCAGTGCTAGACAGCATCGCGGGCGCCACTCCTACAATGAGCAGTTCTTC
TRBJ2-1 TRBD1 - TRBV7-9 CASSPGTGELKQFF TGTGCCAGCAGCCCCGGGACAGGGGAGTTGAAGCAGTTCTTC
TRBJ1-2 - few TRBV1 CTSSQDLGGVTANYGYTF TGCACCAGCAGCCAAGATCTTGGCGGGGTGACAGCTAACTATGGCTACACCTTC
TRBJ1-5 - - TRBV28 CASSFSGPQHF TGTGCCAGCAGTTTCTCGGGTCCCCAGCATTTT
TRBJ2-1 TRBD2 few TRBV7-2 CASSLAGTSGAYNEQFF TGTGCCAGCAGCTTGGCAGGGACTAGCGGAGCCTACAATGAGCAGTTCTTC
TRBJ2-2 TRBD1 many TRBV28 CASSFLGQGTGELFF TGTGCCAGCAGTTTCCTCGGACAGGGGACCGGGGAGCTGTTTTTT
TRBJ2-7 - - TRBV5-5 CASSFRYDQYF TGTGCCAGCAGCTTCCGGTACGACCAGTACTTC
TRBJ2-2 - few TRBV7-3 CASRPQGIVNTGELFF TGTGCCAGCAGGCCTCAGGGGATAGTGAACACCGGGGAGCTGTTTTTT
TRBJ1-1 - - TRBV29-1 CSVRADMNTEAFF TGCAGCGTTAGGGCGGACATGAACACTGAAGCTTTCTTT
TRBJ2-7 - - TRBV12-3/TRBV12-4 CASSHRMDRAYEQYF TGTGCCAGCAGTCATAGGATGGACAGAGCATACGAGCAGTACTTC
TRBJ2-5 - few TRBV3-1 CASSQPRGRAGKTQYF TGTGCCAGCAGCCAACCGAGGGGGAGGGCGGGGAAGACCCAGTACTTC
TRBJ2-1 - - TRBV20-1 CSARDRRTPYNEQFF TGCAGTGCTAGAGATCGACGGACCCCGTACAATGAGCAGTTCTTC
TRBJ2-5 - - TRBV11-2 CASSFFGGRETQYF TGTGCCAGCAGCTTTTTCGGGGGCAGGGAGACCCAGTACTTC
TRBJ2-2 TRBD1 - TRBV29-1 CSVKPRDRGITGELFF TGCAGCGTAAAACCCCGGGACAGGGGGATCACCGGGGAGCTGTTTTTT
TRBJ2-7 - many TRBV28 CASSLAGWNEQYF TGTGCCAGCAGTTTAGCGGGTTGGAACGAGCAGTACTTC
TRBJ1-4 - - TRBV29-1 CSGGRVGEKLFF TGCAGCGGGGGCAGGGTGGGTGAAAAACTGTTTTTT
TRBJ2-1 - - TRBV7-3 CASSLHGGGDRLYNEQFF TGTGCCAGCAGCTTACACGGGGGAGGAGATCGGTTGTACAATGAGCAGTTCTTC
TRBJ2-3 - few TRBV28 CAIQPRPGHGTDTQYF TGTGCCATCCAGCCCCGACCGGGCCACGGAACAGATACGCAGTATTTT
TRBJ2-1 - many TRBV7-8 CASRRRDYNEQFF TGTGCCAGCAGGCGCAGGGACTACAATGAGCAGTTCTTC